Sequencing of this TCR beta chain was carried out in a study of cytomegalovirus exposure and HLA in healthy donors. In regard to this clone: The antigen is not known.

The germline V gene encodes CDR1 SGHDN and CDR2 FVKESK. The CDR3 consists of 15 residues. V was clipped by 7 bases and J by 0 bases; unmatched bases: 7. Study results and limitations: The authors later found most CMV-associated TCR beta chains appeared HLA-restricted. HLA allele associations emerged for around 16,000 TCR beta sequences in a later analysis, at 0.05 false discovery rate. Excluded: some indistinguishable V segments such as TRBV6-2 and TRBV6-3.

Although they were nominally healthy when sampled, donors likely had unrecorded immune exposures. Both 60 Vbeta primers and 13 Jbeta primers went into the PCR. Repertoires were generated with immunoSEQ multiplex PCR, while TCRdb's copy carries only in-frame clones and drops some. Among some 200,000 clones, roughly 87% were seen once, and the ten largest hold roughly 0.23%. This chain connects TRBV14 to TRBJ2-3; 7 positions match TRBD2. The origin of this receptor is a girl less than two years old in good health and CMV-seronegative. The sample consisted of PBMCs. The CDR3 region has the DNA TGTGCCAGCAAAGAGTGGGAGGGGAGCACAGATACGCAGTATTTT. Encoded protein: CASKEWEGSTDTQYF.